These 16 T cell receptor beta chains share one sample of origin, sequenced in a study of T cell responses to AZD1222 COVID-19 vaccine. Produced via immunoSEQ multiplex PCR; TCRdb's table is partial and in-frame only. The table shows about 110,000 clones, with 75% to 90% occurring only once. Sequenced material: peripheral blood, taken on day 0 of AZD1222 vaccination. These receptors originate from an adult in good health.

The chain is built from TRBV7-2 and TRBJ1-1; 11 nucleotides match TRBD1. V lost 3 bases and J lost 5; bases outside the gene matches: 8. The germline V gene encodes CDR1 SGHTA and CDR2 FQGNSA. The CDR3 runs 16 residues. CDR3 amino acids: CASSFTLDRGLTEAFF. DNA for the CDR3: TGTGCCAGCAGCTTTACCTTGGACAGGGGGCTTACTGAAGCTTTCTTT.

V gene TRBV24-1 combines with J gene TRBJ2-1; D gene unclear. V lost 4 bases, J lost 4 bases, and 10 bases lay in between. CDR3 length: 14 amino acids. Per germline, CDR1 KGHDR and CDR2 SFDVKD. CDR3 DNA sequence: TGTGCCACCAGTGACCAGAAGGGATACAATGAGCAGTTCTTC. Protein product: CATSDQKGYNEQFF.

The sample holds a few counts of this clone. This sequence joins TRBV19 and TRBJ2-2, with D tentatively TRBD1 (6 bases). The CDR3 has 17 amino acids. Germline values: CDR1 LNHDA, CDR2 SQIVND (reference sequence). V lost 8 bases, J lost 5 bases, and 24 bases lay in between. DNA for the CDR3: TGTGCCAGTTCGGAGGCAGGGGCCCTAACACCGACCGGGGAGCTGTTTTTT. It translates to CASSEAGALTPTGELFF.

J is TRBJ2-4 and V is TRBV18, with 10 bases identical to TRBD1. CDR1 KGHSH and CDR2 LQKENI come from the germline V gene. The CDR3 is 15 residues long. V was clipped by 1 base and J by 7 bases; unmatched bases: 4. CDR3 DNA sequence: TGTGCCAGCTCACCACGTGGGACAGGGGTGAACATTCAGTACTTC. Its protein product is CASSPRGTGVNIQYF.

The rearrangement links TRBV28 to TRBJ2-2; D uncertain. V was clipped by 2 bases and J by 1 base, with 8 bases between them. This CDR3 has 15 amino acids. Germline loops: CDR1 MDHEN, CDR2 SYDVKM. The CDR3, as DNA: TGTGCCAGCAGTTTAATGCGGATGAACACCGGGGAGCTGTTTTTT. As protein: CASSLMRMNTGELFF.

CDR3 residues: CASSPQGQGAPRLQYF. The DNA for the CDR3 is TGTGCCAGCTCACCCCAGGGACAGGGGGCGCCGAGACTTCAGTACTTC. V gene TRBV18 combines with J gene TRBJ2-4, with 12 bases matching TRBD1. Germline V gene data show CDR1 as KGHSH and CDR2 as LQKENI. The CDR3 spans 16 residues. After removal of 3 bases from V and 11 bases from J, the junction contained 11 bases not matched to a gene. The entire variable domain, with the rest obtained from reference TRBV18 and TRBJ2-4, is as follows: NAGVMQNPRHLVRRRGQEARLRCSPMKGHSHVYWYRQLPEEGLKFMVYLQKENIIDESGMPKERFSAEFPKEGPSILRIQQVVRGDSAAYFCASSPQGQGAPRLQYFGAGTRLSVL.

The CDR3 nucleotides read TGCAGCGTTGAAGGCAGGTACCAAGAGACCCAGTACTTC. Protein product: CSVEGRYQETQYF. The chain combines TRBV29-1 with TRBJ2-5, with D unresolved. The V and J ends lost 1 base and 0 bases respectively, with 6 bases between them. Germline V gene sequence: CDR1 SQVTM, CDR2 ANQGSEA. The CDR3 is 13 residues long.

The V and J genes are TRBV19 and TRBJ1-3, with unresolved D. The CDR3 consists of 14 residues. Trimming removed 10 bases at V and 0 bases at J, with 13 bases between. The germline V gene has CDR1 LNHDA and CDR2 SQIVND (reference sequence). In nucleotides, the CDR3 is TGTGCCACCTCCGGGCTCAGCTCTGGAAACACCATATATTTT. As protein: CATSGLSSGNTIYF. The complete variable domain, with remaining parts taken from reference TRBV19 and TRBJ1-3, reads DGGITQSPKYLFRKEGQNVTLSCEQNLNHDAMYWYRQDPGQGLRLIYYSQIVNDFQKGDIAEGYSVSREKKESFPLTVTSAQKNPTAFYLCATSGLSSGNTIYFGEGSWLTVV.

The CDR3 sequence is CARMGQGWQPQHF. CDR3 in DNA: TGTGCCAGGATGGGGCAGGGGTGGCAGCCCCAGCATTTT. The chain couples TRBV9 to TRBJ1-5; a weak D match, TRBD1 (6 bases). Trimming left V 8 bases short and J 7 bases short, with 16 bases between. The germline V gene has CDR1 SGDLS and CDR2 YYNGEE. The CDR3 sequence is 13 residues long.

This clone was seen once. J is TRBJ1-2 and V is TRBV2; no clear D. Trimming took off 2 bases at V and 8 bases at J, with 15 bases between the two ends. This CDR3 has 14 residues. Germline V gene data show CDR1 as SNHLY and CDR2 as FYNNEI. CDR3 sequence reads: CASSELAASRGYTF. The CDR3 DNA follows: TGTGCCAGCAGTGAACTGGCAGCGTCGAGAGGCTACACCTTC.

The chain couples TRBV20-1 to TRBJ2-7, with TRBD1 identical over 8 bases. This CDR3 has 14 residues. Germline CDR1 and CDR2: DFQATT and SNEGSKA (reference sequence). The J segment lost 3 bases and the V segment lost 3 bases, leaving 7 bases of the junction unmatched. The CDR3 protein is CSASSFGQGYEQYF. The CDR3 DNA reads TGCAGTGCTAGTTCGTTCGGACAGGGCTACGAGCAGTACTTC.

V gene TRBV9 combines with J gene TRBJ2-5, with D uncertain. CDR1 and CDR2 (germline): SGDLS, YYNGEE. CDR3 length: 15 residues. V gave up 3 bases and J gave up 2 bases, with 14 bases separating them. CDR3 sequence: CASSEREEPQETQYF. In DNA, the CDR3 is TGTGCCAGCAGCGAGCGAGAAGAGCCTCAAGAGACCCAGTACTTC.

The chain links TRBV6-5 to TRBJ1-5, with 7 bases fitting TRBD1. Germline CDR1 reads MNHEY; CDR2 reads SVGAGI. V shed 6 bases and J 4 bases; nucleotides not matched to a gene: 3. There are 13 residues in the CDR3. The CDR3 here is CASSGQENQPQHF. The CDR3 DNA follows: TGTGCCAGCAGCGGACAGGAAAATCAGCCCCAGCATTTT.

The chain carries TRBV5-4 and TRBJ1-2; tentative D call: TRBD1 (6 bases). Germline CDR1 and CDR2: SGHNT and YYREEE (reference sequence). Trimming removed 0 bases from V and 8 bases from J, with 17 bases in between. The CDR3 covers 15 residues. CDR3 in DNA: TGTGCCAGCAGCTTGGCCGGGGGGCGCCCCGGAGGCTACACCTTC. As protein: CASSLAGGRPGGYTF.

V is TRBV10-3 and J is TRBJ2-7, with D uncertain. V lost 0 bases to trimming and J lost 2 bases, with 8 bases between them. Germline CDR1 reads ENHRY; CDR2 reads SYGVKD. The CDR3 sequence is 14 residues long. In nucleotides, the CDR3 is TGTGCCATCAGTGAGTCCGCAGAAACCTACGAGCAGTACTTC. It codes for CAISESAETYEQYF.

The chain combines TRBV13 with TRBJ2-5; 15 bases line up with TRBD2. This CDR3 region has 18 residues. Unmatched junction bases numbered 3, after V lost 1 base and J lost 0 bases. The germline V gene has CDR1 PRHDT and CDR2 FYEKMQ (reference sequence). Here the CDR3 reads CASSLVGTSGGYQETQYF. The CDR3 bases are TGTGCCAGCAGCTTAGTTGGGACTAGCGGGGGGTACCAAGAGACCCAGTACTTC. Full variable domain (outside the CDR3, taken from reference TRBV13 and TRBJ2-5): AAGVIQSPRHLIKEKRETATLKCYPIPRHDTVYWYQQGPGQDPQFLISFYEKMQSDKGSIPDRFSAQQFSDYHSELNMSSLELGDSALYFCASSLVGTSGGYQETQYFGPGTRLLVL.